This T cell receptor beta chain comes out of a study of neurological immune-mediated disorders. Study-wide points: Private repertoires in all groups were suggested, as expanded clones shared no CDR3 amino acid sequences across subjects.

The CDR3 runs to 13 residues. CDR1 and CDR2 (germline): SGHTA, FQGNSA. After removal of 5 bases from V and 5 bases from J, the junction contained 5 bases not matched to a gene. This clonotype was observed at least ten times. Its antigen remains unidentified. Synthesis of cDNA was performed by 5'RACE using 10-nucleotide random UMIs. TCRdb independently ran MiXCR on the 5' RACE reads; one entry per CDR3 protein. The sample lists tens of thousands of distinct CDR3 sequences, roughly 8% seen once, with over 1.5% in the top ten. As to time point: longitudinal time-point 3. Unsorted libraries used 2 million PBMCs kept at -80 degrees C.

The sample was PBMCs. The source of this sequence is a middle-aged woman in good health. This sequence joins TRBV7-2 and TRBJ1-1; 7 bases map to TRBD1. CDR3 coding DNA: TGTGCCAGCAGCAGACAGGGAGGGACTGAAGCTTTCTTT. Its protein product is CASSRQGGTEAFF.